This TCR beta chain was profiled in a study of cytomegalovirus exposure and HLA in healthy donors. Study context: Unique TCR beta sequences numbering some 120 million came from 150 million to 200 million T cells in an earlier analysis. Early on, a data release was issued that held tens of millions of unique TCRs from HLA-typed donors.

The CDR3 sequence is 18 residues long. After removal of 2 bases from V and 2 bases from J, the junction contained 11 bases not matched to a gene. Germline loops: CDR1 KGHSH, CDR2 LQKENI. Overall study results and limits: Later on, analysis showed that most CMV-associated TCR beta chains appeared to be HLA-restricted. Reportedly, fewer N-insertions than the approximately 610-donor mean appeared in an Asian-associated ancestry cluster in a later analysis.

This clone was picked up one time. Its antigen is not known. Vbeta (60) and Jbeta (13) primers were used in the PCR. TCRdb's table, derived via immunoSEQ multiplex PCR, lists solely in-frame clones and lacks some. The data hold approximately 170,000 clones, with around 77% observed a single time. Sequencing was done on a sample of PBMCs. This clonotype was obtained from a woman in her thirties in good health and CMV-seropositive. The rearrangement links TRBV18 to TRBJ1-2; 10 bases match TRBD1. CDR3 sequence reads: CASSPLRQGANSNYGYTF. CDR3 coding DNA: TGTGCCAGCTCACCATTACGACAGGGGGCGAATAGCAACTATGGCTACACCTTC.